This T cell receptor (beta chain) originates from a study of cytotoxic CD8 clonotypes in ibrutinib-treated CLL. Across the study: Responses: around 25 partial, 2 complete; after median roughly 63 months, roughly 14 stayed remitted, 12 progressed. Collecting the response samples happened after a median roughly eleven months of treatment, with a range of 6 to 36.

The trim removed 3 bases at V and 2 bases at J, leaving 3 bases unmatched. There are 15 residues in the CDR3. Germline V gene sequence: CDR1 SGHVS, CDR2 FNYEAQ. Repertoires were generated with immunoSEQ multiplex PCR, while TCRdb's copy carries only in-frame clones and drops some. Among more than 200,000 clones, nearly 80% were seen once, and the ten largest hold approximately 10%. Study outcomes and limitations: An increase in clonality occurred at ibrutinib response, followed by a return toward baseline at progression.

This clone appeared a single time. What it binds is not known. Sequences were derived from PBMCs, sampled after 12 months of ibrutinib treatment. The clonotype originates from a human donor with chronic lymphocytic leukemia. V usage is TRBV7-6 and J usage is TRBJ2-1; TRBD1 matches 8 bases. The CDR3 reads CASSLTGATYNEQFF. For the CDR3, the DNA is TGTGCCAGCAGCTTGACAGGGGCCACCTACAATGAGCAGTTCTTC.